The next 4 T cell receptor beta chains were all read from a single sample in a study of T-cell reconstitution after alpha-beta-depleted transplantation in children. A library of TCRbeta sequences, prepared with unique molecular identifiers, was generated. TCRdb recomputed calls from the PCR reads with MiXCR, one row per CDR3 protein. The sample has 95,000 to 150,000 distinct CDR3 sequences; 23% are singletons. The specimen comprised PBMCs, mostly from graft donor cells, sampled 180 days after TCRalphabeta/CD19-depleted stem cell transplant. The source is a male patient aged 2-9 years who had a stem cell transplant for chronic granulomatous disease, so the T cells may come from the graft donor.

The V gene is TRBV20-1, the J gene TRBJ1-6; D not resolved. Germline V gene lookup returns CDR1 DFQATT and CDR2 SNEGSKA (reference sequence). Trimming left V 2 bases short and J 5 bases short, with 7 bases between. The CDR3 spans 13 residues. This chain's CDR3 is CSARQDDNSPLHF. The CDR3 nucleotides are TGCAGTGCTAGACAGGATGATAATTCACCCCTCCACTTT.

The chain has TRBV5-6 and TRBJ2-5; the match to TRBD1 covers 7 bases. Per germline, CDR1 SGHDT and CDR2 YYEEEE. With V trimmed by 2 bases and J by 3 bases, 1 base remained unmatched. CDR3 length: 13 amino acids. This CDR3 reads CASSFGTEETQYF. In nucleotides, the CDR3 is TGTGCCAGCAGCTTCGGGACAGAAGAGACCCAGTACTTC.

This clonotype was observed a handful of times. CDR3 protein: CASSLRDLPAVYGYTF. The CDR3 DNA reads TGCGCCAGCAGCTTGAGAGATCTACCGGCGGTCTATGGCTACACCTTC. The chain uses TRBV5-1 and TRBJ1-2; D is undetermined. The CDR3 is 16 amino acids. The germline V gene encodes CDR1 SGHRS and CDR2 YFSETQ. Trimming took off 1 base at V and 4 bases at J, with 17 bases between the two ends.

This clonotype was counted many times. V usage is TRBV5-1 and J usage is TRBJ2-2; TRBD1 or TRBD2 may be the D gene (5 bases each). The germline gives CDR1 SGHRS, CDR2 YFSETQ. CDR3 length equals 17 residues. The V end was cut by 4 bases, the J end by 1 base, with 17 bases between. The CDR3 sequence: CASSIAAMGVNTGELFF. For the CDR3, the DNA is TGCGCCAGCAGCATCGCGGCGATGGGGGTGAACACCGGGGAGCTGTTTTTT.